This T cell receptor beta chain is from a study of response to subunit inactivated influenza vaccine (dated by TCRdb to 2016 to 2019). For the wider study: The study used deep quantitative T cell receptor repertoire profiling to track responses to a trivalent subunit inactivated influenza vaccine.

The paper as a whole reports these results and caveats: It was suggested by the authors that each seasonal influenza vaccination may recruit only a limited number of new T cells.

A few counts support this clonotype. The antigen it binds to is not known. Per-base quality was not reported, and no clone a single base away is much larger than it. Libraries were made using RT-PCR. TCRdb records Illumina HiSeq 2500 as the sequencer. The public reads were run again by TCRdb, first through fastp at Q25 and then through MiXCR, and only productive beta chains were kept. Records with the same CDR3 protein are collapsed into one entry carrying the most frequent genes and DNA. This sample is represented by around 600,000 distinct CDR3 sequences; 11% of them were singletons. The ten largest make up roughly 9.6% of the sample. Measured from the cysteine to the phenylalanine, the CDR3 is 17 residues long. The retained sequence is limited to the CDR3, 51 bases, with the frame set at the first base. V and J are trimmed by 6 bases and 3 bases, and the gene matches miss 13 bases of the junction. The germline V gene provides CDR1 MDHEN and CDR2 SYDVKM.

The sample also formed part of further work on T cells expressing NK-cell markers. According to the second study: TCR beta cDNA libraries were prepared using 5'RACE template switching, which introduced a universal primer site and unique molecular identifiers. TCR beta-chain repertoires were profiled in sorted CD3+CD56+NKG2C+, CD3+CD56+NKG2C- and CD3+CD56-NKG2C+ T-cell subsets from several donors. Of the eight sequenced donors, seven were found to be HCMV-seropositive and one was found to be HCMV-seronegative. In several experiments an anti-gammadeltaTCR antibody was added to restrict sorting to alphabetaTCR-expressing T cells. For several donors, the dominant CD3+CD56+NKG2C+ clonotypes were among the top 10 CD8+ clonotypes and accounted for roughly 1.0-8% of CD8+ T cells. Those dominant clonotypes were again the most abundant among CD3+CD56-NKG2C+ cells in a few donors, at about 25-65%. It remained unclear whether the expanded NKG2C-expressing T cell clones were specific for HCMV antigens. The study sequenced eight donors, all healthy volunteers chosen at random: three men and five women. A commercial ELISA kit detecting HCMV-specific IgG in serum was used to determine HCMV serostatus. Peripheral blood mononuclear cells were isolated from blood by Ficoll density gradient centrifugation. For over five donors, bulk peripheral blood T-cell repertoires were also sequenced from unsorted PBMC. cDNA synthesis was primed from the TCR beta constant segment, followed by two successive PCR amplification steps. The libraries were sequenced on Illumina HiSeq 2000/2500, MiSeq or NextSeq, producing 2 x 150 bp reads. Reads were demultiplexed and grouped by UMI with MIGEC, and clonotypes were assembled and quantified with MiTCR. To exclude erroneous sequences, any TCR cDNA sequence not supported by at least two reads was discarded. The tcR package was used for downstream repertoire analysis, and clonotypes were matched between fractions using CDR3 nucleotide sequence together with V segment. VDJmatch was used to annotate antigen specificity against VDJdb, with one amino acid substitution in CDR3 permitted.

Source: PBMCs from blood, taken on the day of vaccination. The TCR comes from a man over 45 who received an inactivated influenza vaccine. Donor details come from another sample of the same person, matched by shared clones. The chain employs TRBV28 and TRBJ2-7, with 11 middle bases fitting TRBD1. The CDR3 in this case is CASSREQRDRGFYEQYF. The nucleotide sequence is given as TGTGCCAGCAGCAGGGAACAACGGGACAGGGGGTTCTACGAGCAGTACTTC.